This TCR beta chain derives from a study of tissue T cells after allogeneic stem cell transplantation. This clone came up a few times. Its antigen is unknown. Germline and genes here are mouse. The CDR3 extends 1 residue past the end of the read, so its final part is completed from the germline J gene. Regarding the study as a whole: Motif-based clustering found tissue-specific repertoire signatures shared across patients, though few clones were shared.

Regarding time point: mouse harvest day 7 after allogeneic transplant. The graft held 10^6 splenic CD5+ T cells and 10^7 T-cell-depleted bone marrow cells. There are 15 residues in the CDR3. Germline CDR1 KGHPV, CDR2 FQNQEV (reference sequence). V lost 5 bases, J lost 0 bases, and 11 bases lay in between. Assay: immunoSEQ multiplex PCR; the TCRdb copy retains only in-frame clones and omits some. The sample shows some 6,000 clones, roughly two fifths of them seen only once. Sequenced: skin. This chain connects TRBV26 to TRBJ2-1; no definite D call. The clonotype originates from a female BALB/c mouse given C57BL/6 T cells with graft-versus-host disease after an allogeneic hematopoietic cell transplant. The CDR3 loop is CASSATSYNYAEQFF. The sequenced part of the CDR3 DNA is TGTGCCAGCAGTGCGACATCCTATAACTATGCTGAGCAGTTC.